These 18 T cell receptor beta chains came from one sample sequenced in a study of blood T cell repertoires in COVID-19. TCRdb's table, derived via immunoSEQ multiplex PCR, lists solely in-frame clones and lacks some. The sample includes some 310,000 clones, around 91% seen only once; the top ten take around 1%. The specimen sequenced was peripheral blood. The receptors were sampled from a woman in her thirties or forties with COVID-19, enrolled during active disease.

This clone appeared a single time. The chain has TRBV5-1 and TRBJ1-1; possible D gene TRBD1, 5 bases. Between the trimmed V and J ends, which lost 2 bases and 4 bases, there was a span of 21 bases. The CDR3 runs 17 residues. Per the germline V gene, CDR1 is SGHRS and CDR2 is YFSETQ. The CDR3, as DNA: TGCGCCAGCAGCTTTCTCGCTTTGCTAGGGGAGGGCACTGAAGCTTTCTTT. Its translation is CASSFLALLGEGTEAFF. Filled out from reference TRBV5-1 and TRBJ1-1, the complete variable domain reads KAGVTQTPRYLIKTRGQQVTLSCSPISGHRSVSWYQQTPGQGLQFLFEYFSETQRNKGNFPGRFSGRQFSNSRSEMNVSTLELGDSALYLCASSFLALLGEGTEAFFGQGTRLTVV.

This sequence joins TRBV6-1 and TRBJ2-6; perhaps TRBD2 as D (5 bases). CDR1 MNHNS and CDR2 SASEGT come from the germline V gene. V was pared by 0 bases and J by 1 base, with 10 bases between. The CDR3 runs 17 residues. This CDR3 reads CASSEAWAGSGANVLTF. The CDR3 region has the DNA TGTGCCAGCAGTGAAGCCTGGGCGGGTTCTGGGGCCAACGTCCTGACTTTC.

The chain links TRBV29-1 to TRBJ2-3, with D possibly being TRBD1 (5 bases). In germline, CDR1 is SQVTM, CDR2 ANQGSEA. V lost 3 bases to trimming and J lost 4 bases, with 8 bases between them. The CDR3 consists of 12 residues. The CDR3 sequence is CSVDRAADTQYF. CDR3 sequence (DNA): TGCAGCGTTGACAGGGCCGCAGATACGCAGTATTTT.

The V call is TRBV19, the J call TRBJ1-5; no clear D gene. Between the trimmed V and J ends, which lost 7 bases and 6 bases, there was a span of 13 bases. CDR1 is LNHDA and CDR2 is SQIVND in the germline V gene (reference sequence). The CDR3 has 13 amino acids. DNA for the CDR3: TGTGCCAGTATGCCAGATCTCGTTCAGCCCCAGCATTTT. It yields the protein CASMPDLVQPQHF.

The gene calls are TRBV5-1 and TRBJ2-7; D remains unclear. V gave up 4 bases and J gave up 3 bases, with 14 bases separating them. This CDR3 is 14 amino acids long. From germline, CDR1 is SGHRS and CDR2 YFSETQ. The DNA for the CDR3 is TGCGCCAGCAGCCCTGTTAGCACGGACTACGAGCAGTACTTC. This encodes CASSPVSTDYEQYF.

The V and J genes are TRBV24-1 and TRBJ2-3, with TRBD2 matching 14 bases. Germline values: CDR1 KGHDR, CDR2 SFDVKD. V shed 3 bases, J shed 9 bases, and the junction held 7 bases outside the gene matches. The CDR3 is made up of 16 amino acids. The CDR3 nucleotides read TGTGCCACCAGTGATCCGACTAGCGGGGGGGCCCGGACGCAGTATTTT. This codes for CATSDPTSGGARTQYF.

The chain is built from TRBV7-2 and TRBJ2-5; the D gene is possibly TRBD2 (6 bases). Germline lookup yields CDR1 SGHTA and CDR2 FQGNSA. The V end was cut by 6 bases, the J end by 5 bases, with 16 bases between. The length of the CDR3 is 14 residues. The DNA of the CDR3 is TGTGCCAGCAGTTTCGGAGGAGGGCCTGAGACCCAGTACTTC. Protein sequence: CASSFGGGPETQYF.

The chain joins TRBV4-3 to TRBJ2-7; 7 bases are shared with TRBD2. Germline V gene sequence: CDR1 LGHNA, CDR2 YSLEER. The CDR3 runs to 16 residues. J was trimmed by 2 bases and V by 4 bases; bases with no gene match: 11. The CDR3 reads CASSPTPRGVTYEQYF. In DNA, the CDR3 is TGCGCCAGCAGCCCCACCCCCCGGGGGGTGACCTACGAGCAGTACTTC.

The chain is built from TRBV7-3 and TRBJ2-2; a possible D gene is TRBD2 (5 bases). This CDR3 spans 16 amino acids. Germline lookup yields CDR1 SGHTA and CDR2 FQGTGA. With 1 base removed from V and 4 bases from J, the gap between germline ends came to 13 bases. CDR3 in DNA: TGTGCCAGCAGCTTAAACCCAGCGGTGGCCACCGGGGAGCTGTTTTTT. This translates into CASSLNPAVATGELFF. Complete variable domain (other parts from reference TRBV7-3 and TRBJ2-2): GAGVSQTPSNKVTEKGKYVELRCDPISGHTALYWYRQSLGQGPEFLIYFQGTGAADDSGLPNDRFFAVRPEGSVSTLKIQRTERGDSAVYLCASSLNPAVATGELFFGEGSRLTVL.

V is TRBV29-1 and J is TRBJ1-3, with D hard to call. V lost 1 base, J lost 3 bases, and 7 bases lay in between. The CDR3 covers 13 residues. Germline V gene data show CDR1 as SQVTM and CDR2 as ANQGSEA. CDR3 sequence: CSVEVQDGNTIYF. The CDR3 coding sequence is TGCAGCGTTGAAGTCCAGGATGGAAACACCATATATTTT.

This clone was detected once. This chain links TRBV15 with TRBJ2-5; D is unresolved. Trimming shortened V by 3 bases and J by 4 bases, and 9 bases separated the two germline ends. The CDR3 length is 13 residues. The V gene's germline CDR1 is LNHNV and CDR2 YYDKDF (reference sequence). The CDR3 loop reads CATSSLDGETQYF. The CDR3 DNA reads as TGTGCCACCAGCAGTCTAGATGGAGAGACCCAGTACTTC.

J is TRBJ1-1 and V is TRBV6-5; 9 bases agree with TRBD1. With 4 bases clipped from V and 0 bases from J, the junction kept 0 bases outside the gene matches. This CDR3 is 14 amino acids long. Germline V gene data show CDR1 as MNHEY and CDR2 as SVGAGI. This CDR3 is CASSWTGVNTEAFF. The CDR3 nucleotides are TGTGCCAGCAGTTGGACAGGGGTGAACACTGAAGCTTTCTTT.

The V call is TRBV6-2 or TRBV6-3, the J call TRBJ2-7; tentative D call: TRBD2 (5 bases). This CDR3 region has 14 residues. The germline V gene encodes CDR1 MNHEY and CDR2 SVGEGT. The germline V and J ends were trimmed by 6 bases and 2 bases, with 14 bases remaining between them. DNA for the CDR3: TGTGCCAGCAGCCGAGACGAACTAGCCTACGAGCAGTACTTC. Translated: CASSRDELAYEQYF.

The rearrangement joins TRBV19 to TRBJ2-7; TRBD1 might be the D (5 bases). The CDR3 is made up of 10 amino acids. Germline CDR1 reads LNHDA; CDR2 reads SQIVND (reference sequence). The V end lost 10 bases, the J end lost 6 bases, and 10 bases lay between the germline ends. CDR3 in DNA: TGTGCCAATCCAGGGTGCGAGCAGTACTTC. Protein product: CANPGCEQYF. The full variable domain, rest sourced from reference TRBV19 and TRBJ2-7, is DGGITQSPKYLFRKEGQNVTLSCEQNLNHDAMYWYRQDPGQGLRLIYYSQIVNDFQKGDIAEGYSVSREKKESFPLTVTSAQKNPTAFYLCANPGCEQYFGPGTRLTVT.

The V call is TRBV27, the J call TRBJ1-1, with D perhaps matching TRBD1 (5 bases). The CDR3 covers 15 residues. Trimming shortened V by 0 bases and J by 1 base, and 9 bases separated the two germline ends. Germline V gene data show CDR1 as MNHEY and CDR2 as SMNVEV (reference sequence). The CDR3 coding sequence is TGTGCCAGCAGTTTATCGGCCAGGGCGAACACTGAAGCTTTCTTT. As protein: CASSLSARANTEAFF.

This chain connects TRBV10-3 to TRBJ1-2; the D is unclear. Germline CDR1 ENHRY, CDR2 SYGVKD. The length of the CDR3 is 14 residues. Trimming left V 3 bases short and J 3 bases short, with 11 bases between. CDR3 bases: TGTGCCATCAGTGAAACCGAGGAGGACTATGGCTACACCTTC. Translating it yields CAISETEEDYGYTF.

The chain uses TRBV9 and TRBJ2-7, with 9 nucleotides matching TRBD1. The germline V gene has CDR1 SGDLS and CDR2 YYNGEE. This CDR3 contains 15 residues. Germline trimming cut 3 bases from V and 7 bases from J; bases unmatched to any gene: 11. CDR3 in DNA: TGTGCCAGCAGCGGTAACAGGGGGCTCGGACGAGAGCAGTACTTC. This translates into CASSGNRGLGREQYF.

The J gene is TRBJ2-1, the V gene TRBV20-1; TRBD2 is a possible D gene (6 bases). The V end was cut by 5 bases, the J end by 10 bases, with 12 bases between. Germline V gives CDR1 DFQATT, CDR2 SNEGSKA (reference sequence). The CDR3 sequence is 11 residues long. CDR3 nucleotides: TGCAGTGCTGGACCGGGACTCGAGCAGTTCTTC. This gives the protein CSAGPGLEQFF.